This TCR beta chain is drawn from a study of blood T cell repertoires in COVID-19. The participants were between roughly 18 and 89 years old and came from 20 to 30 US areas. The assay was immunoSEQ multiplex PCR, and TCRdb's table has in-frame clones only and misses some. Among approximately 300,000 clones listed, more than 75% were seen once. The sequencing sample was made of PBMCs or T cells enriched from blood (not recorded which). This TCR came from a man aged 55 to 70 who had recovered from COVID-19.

CDR3 sequence reads: CASSVAPNEQFF. Here the CDR3 DNA reads TGTGCCAGCAGCGTAGCTCCGAATGAGCAGTTCTTC. The rearrangement links TRBV9 to TRBJ2-1, with D hard to call. With 0 bases removed from V and 7 bases from J, the gap between germline ends came to 5 bases. The CDR3 runs to 12 residues. CDR1 is SGDLS, CDR2 YYNGEE, per germline.